These 29 T cell receptor beta chains came from one sample sequenced in a study of blood T cells in healthy people across ages. Combining a sample-barcoded 5' primer with a J-beta primer mix, a second PCR ran for roughly 6 to 11 cycles. TCRdb called the 5' RACE reads again in MiXCR, with one record for every CDR3 protein. The table records roughly 830,000 distinct CDR3 sequences, 62% of them present only once. Sequencing was carried out using blood. The receptors come from a man aged 25-45 years in good health.

V and J are TRBV7-9 and TRBJ2-7, with TRBD1 identical over 8 bases. V gave up 5 bases and J gave up 1 base; unmatched junction bases: 7. The CDR3 runs to 15 residues. CDR1 and CDR2 (germline): SEHNR, FQNEAQ (reference sequence). The DNA of the CDR3 is TGTGCCAGCAGCCTGTGGGGACAGGATTCCTACGAGCAGTACTTC. Its protein is CASSLWGQDSYEQYF. The whole variable domain, remainder taken from reference TRBV7-9 and TRBJ2-7, is DTGVSQNPRHKITKRGQNVTFRCDPISEHNRLYWYRQTLGQGPEFLTYFQNEAQLEKSRLLSDRFSAERPKGSFSTLEIQRTEQGDSAMYLCASSLWGQDSYEQYFGPGTRLTVT.

The table lists this clonotype with a few counts. The genes are TRBV7-2 and TRBJ2-3; no clear D gene. Germline CDR1 is SGHTA and CDR2 is FQGNSA. The CDR3 extends over 13 amino acids. V lost 4 bases and J lost 2, with 7 bases in between. The CDR3 protein is CASSSIITDTQYF. The CDR3 DNA reads as TGTGCCAGCAGCTCGATTATCACAGATACGCAGTATTTT.

This clonotype was observed a handful of times. The chain recombines TRBV9 with TRBJ2-7; TRBD1 agrees at 8 bases. The CDR3 has 15 amino acids. In germline, CDR1 is SGDLS, CDR2 YYNGEE. Trimming took 4 bases from V and 3 from J; bases not matched to a gene: 9. CDR3 DNA sequence: TGTGCCAGCAGCCTCGGACAGGGCGGGTACTACGAGCAGTACTTC. Protein product: CASSLGQGGYYEQYF.

The V and J genes are TRBV7-3 and TRBJ2-2; D gene uncertain. Germline loops: CDR1 SGHTA, CDR2 FQGTGA. The V end lost 1 base, the J end lost 0 bases, and 6 bases lay between the germline ends. The CDR3 is 15 amino acids. The CDR3 bases are TGTGCCAGCAGCTTAATGTCTACGAACACCGGGGAGCTGTTTTTT. It codes for CASSLMSTNTGELFF. The variable domain in full, with the rest retrieved from reference TRBV7-3 and TRBJ2-2, is GAGVSQTPSNKVTEKGKYVELRCDPISGHTALYWYRQSLGQGPEFLIYFQGTGAADDSGLPNDRFFAVRPEGSVSTLKIQRTERGDSAVYLCASSLMSTNTGELFFGEGSRLTVL.

The V and J genes are TRBV7-9 and TRBJ2-5; D is uncertain. The closer fit of TRBJ2-7 to the DNA end suggests the J call may be wrong. The CDR3 is 12 amino acids. CDR1 and CDR2 (germline): SEHNR, FQNEAQ (reference sequence). This CDR3 is CASSLGPNEQYF. The CDR3 region has the DNA TGTGCCAGCAGCCTCGGGCCCAACGAGCAGTACTTC.

This clonotype was observed a few times. The chain couples TRBV3-1 to TRBJ1-5; D uncertain. Germline V gene lookup returns CDR1 LGHDT and CDR2 YNNKEL (reference sequence). This CDR3 spans 13 amino acids. Trimming left V 1 base short and J 5 bases short, with 6 bases between. The DNA of the CDR3 is TGTGCCAGCAGCCAAGTGAGGCATCAGCCCCAGCATTTT. It yields the protein CASSQVRHQPQHF.

This chain connects TRBV4-3 to TRBJ2-5; TRBD2 matches 11 bases. CDR1 LGHNA and CDR2 YSLEER come from the germline V gene. J gave up 5 bases and V 9 bases, and 5 bases lay outside the gene matches. The CDR3 loop spans 13 amino acids. For the CDR3, the DNA is TGCGCCAGTGCCGGGACTAGCGGCGAGACCCAGTACTTC. This sequence encodes CASAGTSGETQYF.

This chain connects TRBV7-9 to TRBJ1-2, with 7 bases matching TRBD1. V was clipped by 1 base and J by 5 bases; unmatched bases: 10. Germline values: CDR1 SEHNR, CDR2 FQNEAQ (reference sequence). The CDR3 is made up of 16 amino acids. The CDR3 DNA is TGTGCCAGCAGCTTAGGAGGGCAGGGGGTCAGATATGGCTACACCTTC. Its protein is CASSLGGQGVRYGYTF.

This clonotype was observed a few times. The gene calls are TRBV4-3 and TRBJ2-5, with a possible D match to TRBD2 (6 bases). In germline, CDR1 is LGHNA, CDR2 YSLEER. The CDR3 length is 19 residues. V was pared by 0 bases and J by 1 base, with 21 bases between. Here the CDR3 DNA reads TGCGCCAGCAGCCAAGATCCCACCGATCTAAGCGGGCCCCAAGAGACCCAGTACTTC. It codes for CASSQDPTDLSGPQETQYF.

This clonotype was observed once. This chain connects TRBV6-6 to TRBJ2-3; 7 bases are a match to TRBD2. After removal of 0 bases from V and 5 bases from J, the junction contained 5 bases not matched to a gene. The germline V gene encodes CDR1 MNHNY and CDR2 SVGAGI (reference sequence). This CDR3 is built from 15 residues. The CDR3 protein is CASSYSGRVRDTQYF. The CDR3 DNA is TGTGCCAGCAGTTACTCAGGGAGGGTAAGAGATACGCAGTATTTT.

This clonotype has just a few counts. This chain connects TRBV12-3 or TRBV12-4 to TRBJ1-2; 9 bases map to TRBD1. CDR3 length: 15 amino acids. Trimming cost V 6 bases and J 3 bases; bases outside gene matches: 8. The CDR3 DNA reads as TGTGCCAGCAGACGGGGACAGGGTATTGACTATGGCTACACCTTC. This codes for CASRRGQGIDYGYTF.

This sequence joins TRBV4-2 and TRBJ1-2, with D unclear. This CDR3 is 13 amino acids long. The V end lost 0 bases, the J end lost 6 bases, and 8 bases lay between the germline ends. CDR1 and CDR2 from the germline V gene are LGHNA and YNFKEQ. CDR3 nucleotide sequence: TGTGCCAGCAGCCAAGACTCCCGACATGGCTACACCTTC. Encoded protein: CASSQDSRHGYTF.

This clonotype was observed a single time. The chain joins TRBV11-2 to TRBJ2-3; TRBD2 agrees at 8 bases. The junction had 10 bases not matched to a gene; V was cut back by 0 bases and J by 2 bases. The CDR3 is 18 residues long. Germline CDR1 and CDR2: SGHAT and FQNNGV. The CDR3 region is CASSLDKRGPRYTDTQYF. Written as DNA, the CDR3 is TGTGCCAGCAGCTTAGATAAGCGGGGGCCGCGTTACACAGATACGCAGTATTTT.

The V call is TRBV7-3, the J call TRBJ2-7; 8 bases align to TRBD2. The DNA matches TRBJ2-5 better at its end, which makes the J call doubtful. CDR3 length equals 14 residues. The germline CDR1 and CDR2 sequences are SGHTA and FQGTGA. CDR3 region: CASSFRGGLETQYF. As DNA, the CDR3 is TGTGCCAGCAGCTTCCGGGGGGGCTTGGAGACCCAGTACTTC.

This rearrangement joins TRBV20-1 to TRBJ2-2; D not certain. The V end was cut by 3 bases, the J end by 3 bases, with 8 bases between. Germline V lookup: CDR1 DFQATT, CDR2 SNEGSKA (reference sequence). The CDR3 is 13 residues long. The CDR3 region is CSASAPHTGELFF. The CDR3 bases are TGCAGTGCTAGTGCGCCGCACACCGGGGAGCTGTTTTTT.

The rearrangement joins TRBV7-2 to TRBJ2-2; TRBD2 aligns across 12 bases. After removal of 5 bases from V and 5 bases from J, the junction contained 15 bases not matched to a gene. The germline gives CDR1 SGHTA, CDR2 FQGNSA. The CDR3 has 19 residues. The CDR3 DNA follows: TGTGCCAGCAGCGGACTAGGAAGCGGACTAGCGGGGAGAACCGGGGAGCTGTTTTTT. It encodes CASSGLGSGLAGRTGELFF.

V is TRBV3-1 and J is TRBJ1-1; D gene unclear. The V gene lost 3 bases and the J gene lost 0 bases, with 8 bases spanning the gap. Germline values: CDR1 LGHDT, CDR2 YNNKEL (reference sequence). The CDR3 totals 14 residues. CDR3 amino acids: CASSHPSVNTEAFF. CDR3 DNA sequence: TGTGCCAGCAGCCACCCATCCGTGAACACTGAAGCTTTCTTT.

This clonotype was detected a few times. This chain uses TRBV7-3 with TRBJ2-3; 7 nucleotides align to TRBD1. The junction had 3 bases not matched to a gene; V was cut back by 5 bases and J by 4 bases. There are 13 residues in the CDR3. Germline V gene lookup returns CDR1 SGHTA and CDR2 FQGTGA. The CDR3 here is CASSKGQPDTQYF. The CDR3 nucleotides read TGTGCCAGCAGCAAGGGACAGCCAGATACGCAGTATTTT.

This chain uses TRBV7-2 with TRBJ2-3, with D possibly matching TRBD2 (6 bases). CDR3 size: 16 residues. Trimming pared 1 base from V and 0 bases from J, leaving 11 bases between. In germline, CDR1 is SGHTA, CDR2 FQGNSA. The CDR3 loop is CASSLGAGHSTDTQYF. The CDR3 DNA is TGTGCCAGCAGCTTAGGGGCGGGGCATAGCACAGATACGCAGTATTTT. The whole variable domain, remainder taken from reference TRBV7-2 and TRBJ2-3, is GAGVSQSPSNKVTEKGKDVELRCDPISGHTALYWYRQSLGQGLEFLIYFQGNSAPDKSGLPSDRFSAERTGGSVSTLTIQRTQQEDSAVYLCASSLGAGHSTDTQYFGPGTRLTVL.

The chain combines TRBV18 with TRBJ2-5, with unresolved D. Germline CDR1 is KGHSH and CDR2 is LQKENI. V was trimmed by 3 bases and J by 4 bases, leaving 9 bases between them. The CDR3 spans 13 residues. CDR3 in DNA: TGTGCCAGCTCACCGTCACCTTCAGAGACCCAGTACTTC. It is translated as CASSPSPSETQYF.

The J gene is TRBJ2-5, the V gene TRBV9, with a tentative D call TRBD1 (5 bases). CDR1 is SGDLS and CDR2 is YYNGEE in the germline V gene. The CDR3 loop spans 12 amino acids. V gave up 7 bases and J gave up 1 base, with 8 bases separating them. The CDR3 loop reads CASSDSQETQYF. CDR3 DNA sequence: TGTGCCAGCTCCGACAGCCAAGAGACCCAGTACTTC.

The V call is TRBV3-1, the J call TRBJ2-1; D may be TRBD2 (7 bases). CDR3 length: 15 residues. V lost 4 bases and J lost 4, with 14 bases in between. CDR1 and CDR2 (germline): LGHDT, YNNKEL (reference sequence). This CDR3 reads CASSPGGSLYNEQFF. The CDR3 region has the DNA TGTGCCAGCAGCCCGGGGGGCAGCCTTTACAATGAGCAGTTCTTC.

The rearrangement uses TRBV6-1 and TRBJ2-3; tentatively, D is TRBD1 or TRBD2 (5 bases each). The CDR3 is 14 amino acids. V lost 6 bases and J 4 bases, leaving 14 bases between the germline ends. Germline CDR1 MNHNS, CDR2 SASEGT. The CDR3 is CASSWDRRADTQYF. The DNA for the CDR3 is TGTGCCAGCAGCTGGGACCGGCGCGCAGATACGCAGTATTTT.

The V call is TRBV6-6, the J call TRBJ2-7; no clear D gene. CDR1 and CDR2 (germline): MNHNY, SVGAGI (reference sequence). Trimming cost V 5 bases and J 0 bases, with 11 bases left between them. The CDR3 sequence is 14 residues long. CDR3 loop: CASSNRASSYEQYF. The CDR3, as DNA: TGTGCCAGCAGTAACCGGGCCTCCTCCTACGAGCAGTACTTC.

This clonotype has only a few counts. The genes are TRBV7-9 and TRBJ2-7; 9 bases are shared with TRBD1. V was clipped by 5 bases and J by 7 bases; unmatched bases: 12. This CDR3 comprises 15 residues. CDR1 is SEHNR and CDR2 is FQNEAQ in the germline V gene (reference sequence). The CDR3 loop is CASSPPGQGLTEQYF. CDR3 in DNA: TGTGCCAGCAGCCCCCCGGGACAGGGACTCACGGAGCAGTACTTC.

As for this clonotype: The junction departs from germline at one end; a sequencing error may be responsible. The V call is TRBV12-3 or TRBV12-4, the J call TRBJ1-1; TRBD1 agrees at 9 bases. The CDR3 has 14 amino acids. The CDR3 region has the DNA TGTGCCAGCAGACCCGGGACAGGGAACACGGAAGCTTTCTTT. It encodes CASRPGTGNTEAFF.

The V and J genes are TRBV2 and TRBJ1-2; 11 nucleotides align to TRBD1. J was trimmed by 4 bases and V by 5 bases; bases with no gene match: 3. This CDR3 region has 14 residues. The V gene's germline CDR1 is SNHLY and CDR2 FYNNEI. DNA for the CDR3: TGTGCCAGCAGTTTGGGACAGGGGGTCTATGGCTACACCTTC. Its translation is CASSLGQGVYGYTF.

This chain links TRBV6-1 with TRBJ2-7, with 13 bases that match TRBD2. This CDR3 has 15 residues. CDR1 and CDR2 from the germline V gene are MNHNS and SASEGT. Trimming removed 3 bases from V and 3 bases from J; junction bases left unmatched: 2. CDR3 residues: CASSEGTSGVYEQYF. CDR3 sequence (DNA): TGTGCCAGCAGTGAGGGGACTAGCGGGGTCTACGAGCAGTACTTC.

Here the CDR3 DNA reads TGTGCCAGCAGTGTCGACAGGGATCGCGAGCAGTACTTC. Its translation: CASSVDRDREQYF. The rearrangement uses TRBV28 and TRBJ2-7; 7 bases map to TRBD1. This CDR3 has 13 residues. Germline lookup yields CDR1 MDHEN and CDR2 SYDVKM. V dropped 5 bases and J dropped 6; count of bases not matched to a gene: 7.